Presented here are 26 T cell receptor beta chains from one specimen sequenced in a study of blood T cells in healthy people across ages. With a J-beta primer mix and a sample-barcoded 5' primer, a second PCR ran 7 to 11 cycles. One entry per CDR3 protein results from TCRdb running MiXCR on the 5' RACE reads. The data contain about 640,000 distinct CDR3 sequences, about 54% of them singletons. Material for sequencing was blood. Source of these receptors: a man between 60 and 75 years old in good health.

The genes are TRBV7-9 and TRBJ2-3, with TRBD2 matching over 9 bases. The CDR3 covers 16 residues. V lost 7 bases, J lost 4 bases, and 12 bases stayed unmatched. CDR1 is SEHNR, CDR2 FQNEAQ, per germline (reference sequence). The CDR3 DNA sequence: TGTGCCAGCAATACCGGCGGGGGGGCTAGCGCAGATACGCAGTATTTT. Its translation is CASNTGGGASADTQYF.

This clonotype was detected a few times. The rearrangement uses TRBV5-1 and TRBJ2-1; 8 bases line up with TRBD2. Germline loops: CDR1 SGHRS, CDR2 YFSETQ. CDR3 length: 15 amino acids. V lost 5 bases and J lost 0; bases outside the gene matches: 4. This CDR3 reads CASRAGGFSYNEQFF. CDR3 in DNA: TGCGCCAGCAGGGCGGGGGGATTCTCCTACAATGAGCAGTTCTTC.

The genes are TRBV4-1 and TRBJ2-1, with D perhaps matching TRBD1 (5 bases). This CDR3 has 16 residues. The germline V gene has CDR1 MGHRA and CDR2 YSYEKL. Trimming shortened V by 0 bases and J by 3 bases, and 12 bases separated the two germline ends. The CDR3 loop is CASSQEGQGNYNEQFF. CDR3 nucleotide sequence: TGCGCCAGCAGCCAAGAAGGGCAGGGAAACTACAATGAGCAGTTCTTC.

V is TRBV25-1 and J is TRBJ1-6, with TRBD1 identical over 11 bases. J gave up 6 bases and V 0 bases, and 1 base lay outside the gene matches. Germline CDR1 is MGHDK and CDR2 is SYGVNS. CDR3 size: 16 residues. The CDR3 region is CASSEYGQGANSPLHF. In DNA form, the CDR3 reads TGTGCCAGCAGTGAATACGGACAGGGGGCTAATTCACCCCTCCACTTT.

This sequence joins TRBV5-1 and TRBJ1-1; the D gene is possibly TRBD1 (5 bases). CDR3 length: 14 residues. V dropped 4 bases and J dropped 0 bases, with 10 bases sitting between them. CDR1 and CDR2 (germline): SGHRS, YFSETQ. This CDR3 reads CASSTDRMNTEAFF. In nucleotides, the CDR3 is TGCGCCAGCAGCACAGACAGAATGAACACTGAAGCTTTCTTT.

The V call is TRBV6-1, the J call TRBJ2-1; 10 bases match TRBD1. The CDR3 runs to 17 residues. CDR1 and CDR2 (germline): MNHNS, SASEGT. V was clipped by 2 bases and J by 6 bases; unmatched bases: 10. Here the CDR3 reads CASSEWPPGQGFNEQFF. DNA of the CDR3: TGTGCCAGCAGTGAATGGCCCCCGGGACAGGGGTTCAATGAGCAGTTCTTC.

The gene calls are TRBV10-3 and TRBJ2-5, with a weak D call TRBD1 (6 bases). Germline assignment: CDR1 ENHRY and CDR2 SYGVKD. This CDR3 is built from 14 residues. V lost 6 bases and J 4 bases, leaving 15 bases between the germline ends. The CDR3 spells CAIRADSPGETQYF. In DNA, the CDR3 is TGTGCCATCAGAGCGGACAGCCCAGGAGAGACCCAGTACTTC.

This clonotype turned up a few times. V gene TRBV6-1 combines with J gene TRBJ2-7; the D gene is possibly TRBD1 (6 bases). The germline V gene encodes CDR1 MNHNS and CDR2 SASEGT. V was trimmed by 6 bases and J by 2 bases, leaving 14 bases between them. The CDR3 totals 14 residues. The CDR3 DNA is TGTGCCAGCAGCGAACAGGGATCTACCTACGAGCAGTACTTC. Translation: CASSEQGSTYEQYF.

The gene calls are TRBV6-1 and TRBJ1-2, with unresolved D. Germline loops: CDR1 MNHNS, CDR2 SASEGT. This CDR3 contains 12 residues. The V gene lost 7 bases and the J gene lost 5 bases, with 11 bases spanning the gap. CDR3 bases: TGTGCCAGCACCCTGAGGCAGTATGGCTACACCTTC. As protein: CASTLRQYGYTF.

This chain uses TRBV4-2 with TRBJ2-3; D is tentatively TRBD1 or TRBD2 (5 bases each). The CDR3 extends over 17 amino acids. V dropped 0 bases and J dropped 4 bases, with 17 bases sitting between them. CDR1 LGHNA and CDR2 YNFKEQ come from the germline V gene. CDR3 sequence: CASSQEGAGGGADTQYF. Here the CDR3 DNA reads TGTGCCAGCAGCCAAGAAGGGGCAGGAGGAGGAGCAGATACGCAGTATTTT.

The chain links TRBV20-1 to TRBJ2-1; D perhaps matches TRBD1 (6 bases). Trimming took off 2 bases at V and 9 bases at J, with 14 bases between the two ends. This CDR3 is built from 13 residues. The germline CDR1 and CDR2 sequences are DFQATT and SNEGSKA (reference sequence). In DNA form, the CDR3 reads TGCAGTGCTAGAAGCCCCAGGGGTGGTGAGCAGTTCTTC. It specifies CSARSPRGGEQFF.

This clonotype was counted between two and nine times. The chain has TRBV6-4 and TRBJ2-1; TRBD2 aligns across 10 bases. The CDR3 has 16 amino acids. Germline lookup yields CDR1 MRHNA and CDR2 SNTAGT. The junction had 6 bases not matched to a gene; V was cut back by 2 bases and J by 5 bases. In DNA, the CDR3 is TGTGCCAGCAGTGACCAGGCTAGCGGGGGAGACAATGAGCAGTTCTTC. Its translation: CASSDQASGGDNEQFF.

The V call is TRBV2, the J call TRBJ1-6; D is ambiguous. V lost 7 bases and J 8 bases, leaving 12 bases between the germline ends. This CDR3 contains 13 residues. Germline V gene data show CDR1 as SNHLY and CDR2 as FYNNEI. In DNA, the CDR3 is TGTGCCAGCATCCGTGCGGGCTATTCACCCCTCCACTTT. It yields the protein CASIRAGYSPLHF.

J is TRBJ1-5 and V is TRBV20-1, with 8 bases identical to TRBD1. CDR3 length: 13 amino acids. Germline V CDR1 and CDR2: DFQATT, SNEGSKA (reference sequence). With 1 base clipped from V and 5 bases from J, the junction kept 1 base outside the gene matches. CDR3 DNA: TGCAGTGCTAGAGGGACAGGGCATCAGCCCCAGCATTTT. This translates into CSARGTGHQPQHF.

This clonotype was picked up many times. The rearrangement links TRBV6-5 to TRBJ2-7; D gene unclear. There are 13 residues in the CDR3. Between the trimmed V and J ends, which lost 6 bases and 3 bases, there was a span of 12 bases. Germline loops: CDR1 MNHEY, CDR2 SVGAGI. Here the CDR3 DNA reads TGTGCCAGCAGCCGTATACTCAGCTACGAGCAGTACTTC. Its translation is CASSRILSYEQYF.

This clonotype occurred a few times. The V and J genes are TRBV5-1 and TRBJ2-4, with D possibly matching TRBD1 (6 bases). Trimming took 4 bases from V and 9 from J, leaving 11 bases between them. The CDR3 runs 12 residues. The germline V gene has CDR1 SGHRS and CDR2 YFSETQ. CDR3 sequence: CASSPDSTIQYF. CDR3 nucleotides: TGCGCCAGCAGCCCGGACAGCACCATTCAGTACTTC.

Only one count was recorded for this clonotype. This rearrangement joins TRBV25-1 to TRBJ1-4; D uncertain. Deletions cut 0 bases from V and 3 bases from J, with 11 bases between. Looked up from germline, CDR1 is MGHDK and CDR2 is SYGVNS. The CDR3 sequence is 16 residues long. CDR3 residues: CASSEYAGESNEKLFF. CDR3 DNA sequence: TGTGCCAGCAGTGAATATGCGGGAGAGTCTAATGAAAAACTGTTTTTT.

This clonotype has a single count. The J gene is TRBJ1-5, the V gene TRBV27, with a possible D match to TRBD1 (6 bases). Trimming removed 4 bases at V and 7 bases at J, with 14 bases between. Germline CDR1 MNHEY, CDR2 SMNVEV (reference sequence). CDR3 length: 14 amino acids. In DNA, the CDR3 is TGTGCCAGCAGTTCAGGGGCCATGGCCCAGCCCCAGCATTTT. Encoded protein: CASSSGAMAQPQHF.

The chain carries TRBV4-1 and TRBJ2-7, with TRBD1 matching over 7 bases. V trimming: 3 bases; J trimming: 3 bases; junction bases outside the gene matches: 14. The CDR3 loop spans 17 amino acids. In germline, CDR1 is MGHRA, CDR2 YSYEKL. CDR3: CASSQYPLGTDSYEQYF. The CDR3 DNA reads as TGCGCCAGCAGCCAGTACCCCCTAGGGACAGACAGCTACGAGCAGTACTTC.

This clonotype was detected a few times. The rearrangement links TRBV6-1 to TRBJ2-3, with 7 bases fitting TRBD2. The CDR3 sequence is 15 residues long. The germline V gene has CDR1 MNHNS and CDR2 SASEGT. J was trimmed by 2 bases and V by 0 bases; bases with no gene match: 2. The CDR3 here is CASSEAGDYTDTQYF. In DNA, the CDR3 is TGTGCCAGCAGTGAAGCAGGGGACTACACAGATACGCAGTATTTT.

V usage is TRBV7-9 and J usage is TRBJ1-2, with 9 nucleotides matching TRBD1. The CDR3 consists of 13 residues. V lost 5 bases and J lost 7; bases outside the gene matches: 5. Germline V gives CDR1 SEHNR, CDR2 FQNEAQ (reference sequence). CDR3: CASSTTGGSGYTF. In DNA, the CDR3 is TGTGCCAGCAGCACGACAGGGGGGTCTGGCTACACCTTC.

The V call is TRBV6-5, the J call TRBJ1-2, with 7 bases fitting TRBD1. This CDR3 comprises 15 residues. The trim removed 7 bases at V and 0 bases at J, leaving 8 bases unmatched. CDR1 MNHEY and CDR2 SVGAGI come from the germline V gene. As DNA, the CDR3 is TGTGCCAGCACCCTCACAGGGGTAGCTAACTATGGCTACACCTTC. Its protein product is CASTLTGVANYGYTF.

The V gene is TRBV10-3, the J gene TRBJ2-5; D remains ambiguous. CDR3 length: 12 residues. The V and J ends lost 2 bases and 5 bases respectively, with 6 bases between them. In germline, CDR1 is ENHRY, CDR2 SYGVKD. This CDR3 reads CAISEQQETQYF. The CDR3 DNA sequence: TGTGCCATCAGTGAGCAGCAGGAGACCCAGTACTTC.

This chain joins TRBV11-3 and TRBJ2-7, with D perhaps matching TRBD1 (6 bases). Trimming took 3 bases from V and 9 from J, leaving 18 bases between them. Germline CDR1 and CDR2: SGHNT and YENEEA. The CDR3 totals 14 residues. CDR3 bases: TGTGCCAGCAGCTTGCTGTGGTTGGGGACACTGCAGTACTTC. Protein: CASSLLWLGTLQYF.

This rearrangement joins TRBV2 to TRBJ2-3; the D gene is possibly TRBD1 (5 bases). The CDR3 spans 15 residues. Germline V gives CDR1 SNHLY, CDR2 FYNNEI. V was clipped by 4 bases and J by 1 base, with 12 bases between them. CDR3 protein: CASSGKGWGTDTQYF. In nucleotides, the CDR3 is TGTGCCAGCAGTGGGAAGGGGTGGGGCACAGATACGCAGTATTTT. Variable domain in full (rest from reference TRBV2 and TRBJ2-3): EPEVTQTPSHQVTQMGQEVILRCVPISNHLYFYWYRQILGQKVEFLVSFYNNEISEKSEIFDDQFSVERPDGSNFTLKIRSTKLEDSAMYFCASSGKGWGTDTQYFGPGTRLTVL.

V usage is TRBV10-2 and J usage is TRBJ2-3, with a weak D call TRBD2 (5 bases). V was shortened by 7 bases and J by 4 bases, with 15 bases between the two germline ends. Germline assignment: CDR1 WSHSY and CDR2 SAAADI. CDR3 length: 14 residues. The CDR3 here is CASTLARDADTQYF. CDR3 nucleotides: TGCGCCAGCACCCTAGCCCGCGACGCAGATACGCAGTATTTT.